The T cell receptor beta chain described here comes from a study of response to subunit inactivated influenza vaccine (dated by TCRdb to the late 2010s). Notes on the research overall: Deep quantitative T cell receptor repertoire profiling was used in the study to track responses to a trivalent subunit inactivated influenza vaccine.

The germline V gene provides CDR1 SGHDT and CDR2 YYEEEE. V is shortened by 2 bases, J by 8 bases, and the region joining them spans 7 bases. Counted from cysteine to phenylalanine, this CDR3 has 11 amino acids. CDR3 DNA is the only sequence kept; it has 33 bases, read in frame from the first base. Study-wide findings and limitations: The authors suggested that each seasonal influenza vaccination may recruit only a limited number of new T cells.

Ten or more counts support this clonotype. Its antigen is currently not known. No clone much larger than this one lies a single base away; base qualities are absent. The library was produced with RT-PCR. Sequencing was performed on an Illumina HiSeq 2500. Clones were called with MiXCR by TCRdb after fastp trimmed the public reads at Q25, and only in-frame beta chains were retained. Entries are consolidated by CDR3 protein sequence, retaining the most common genes and DNA. The sample data list 200,000 to 300,000 distinct CDR3 sequences, and about 12% of these were observed just once. 7.8% of the sample rests with the top ten.

The receptor was derived from a man aged 45 to 65 who received an inactivated influenza vaccine. Donor details come from another sample of the same person, matched by shared clones. Sample: non-naive T cells sorted from PBMCs, taken approximately 15 days before vaccination. The cell subset or site label corresponds to: memory T cell fraction. The sequence is built from TRBV5-6 and TRBJ1-1; too little of a D gene remains to name it. Read as DNA, the sequence is TGTGCCAGCAGCTTCTTGGGGGAAGCTTTCTTT. Protein translation: CASSFLGEAFF.